A single sample is the source of the 10 T cell receptor beta chains below, sequenced in a study of T cell repertoires in cytomegalovirus infection. TCRdb fed the reads into MiXCR, producing one record per CDR3 protein. The sample comprises roughly 320,000 distinct CDR3 sequences, over 7.5% of which are singletons, and over 3.5% rests with the top ten. Sequencing used PBMCs. Source of these receptors: a human donor in good health (CMV status not recorded). Some clones in this sample may be carry-over from other donors' samples.

This clonotype was observed at least ten times. J is TRBJ2-1 and V is TRBV28, with 10 bases lining up with TRBD2. Germline V gives CDR1 MDHEN, CDR2 SYDVKM. Trimming cost V 6 bases and J 2 bases; bases outside gene matches: 13. This CDR3 has 18 residues. CDR3 in amino acids: CASSYAFSGRPPYNEQFF. The CDR3 nucleotides read TGTGCCAGCAGCTATGCCTTTAGCGGGAGGCCTCCCTACAATGAGCAGTTCTTC.

This clonotype was seen more than once but under ten times. J is TRBJ1-5 and V is TRBV6-6; D call uncertain. The CDR3 runs to 14 residues. From germline, CDR1 is MNHNY and CDR2 SVGAGI (reference sequence). Trimming left V 7 bases short and J 5 bases short, with 15 bases between. The CDR3 protein is CASTTRQRDQPQHF. The CDR3 DNA sequence: TGTGCCAGCACCACGCGACAAAGGGATCAGCCCCAGCATTTT.

Ten or more counts support this clonotype. The CDR3: CASSQPANYGYTF. CDR3 in DNA: TGTGCCAGCAGCCAGCCGGCCAACTATGGCTACACCTTC. V and J are TRBV7-9 and TRBJ1-2; D remains ambiguous. V was clipped by 5 bases and J by 2 bases, with 9 bases between them. The germline gives CDR1 SEHNR, CDR2 FQNEAQ (reference sequence). CDR3 size: 13 residues. The full variable domain, in which reference TRBV7-9 and TRBJ1-2 provide the parts outside the CDR3, is DTGVSQNPRHKITKRGQNVTFRCDPISEHNRLYWYRQTLGQGPEFLTYFQNEAQLEKSRLLSDRFSAERPKGSFSTLEIQRTEQGDSAMYLCASSQPANYGYTFGSGTRLTVV.

V is TRBV9 and J is TRBJ2-7; D is unresolved. In germline, CDR1 is SGDLS, CDR2 YYNGEE. The CDR3 is made up of 14 amino acids. Between the trimmed V and J ends, which lost 4 bases and 3 bases, there was a span of 14 bases. The CDR3 spells CASSPEQWGYEQYF. Written as DNA, the CDR3 is TGTGCCAGCAGCCCCGAACAATGGGGCTACGAGCAGTACTTC.

Note on this clonotype: A single base separates this from a much larger clone, so it may be a read error. V and J are TRBV7-8 and TRBJ2-7, with D possibly being TRBD2 (7 bases). Trimming left V 2 bases short and J 4 bases short, with 12 bases between. Germline V lookup: CDR1 SGHVS, CDR2 FQNEAQ. CDR3 length: 14 amino acids. This CDR3 is CASSLRTAGYEQYF. CDR3 in DNA: TGTGCCAGCAGCTTAAGGACAGCGGGGTACGAGCAGTACTTC.

Comment on this clonotype: This may arise from a read error, as a much more abundant clone is one base away. This rearrangement joins TRBV7-9 to TRBJ2-7; D might be TRBD1 (6 bases). CDR1 and CDR2 (germline): SEHNR, FQNEAQ (reference sequence). This CDR3 region has 13 residues. CDR3 loop: CASSSQGIYEQCF. Written as DNA, the CDR3 is TGTGCCAGCAGCTCTCAGGGGATCTACGAGCAGTGCTTC.

This chain joins TRBV2 and TRBJ1-6; 8 bases are a match to TRBD1. The length of the CDR3 is 16 residues. V shed 5 bases and J 6 bases; nucleotides not matched to a gene: 9. The germline gives CDR1 SNHLY, CDR2 FYNNEI. CDR3 nucleotide sequence: TGTGCCAGCAGTAGGACAGGGCCCGTACCTAATTCACCCCTCCACTTT. Translating gives CASSRTGPVPNSPLHF.

This clonotype was observed at least ten times. The chain recombines TRBV7-2 with TRBJ1-2; D call uncertain. CDR1 is SGHTA, CDR2 FQGNSA, per germline. The CDR3 sequence is 13 residues long. The V and J ends lost 5 bases and 7 bases respectively, with 14 bases between them. CDR3 region: CASSPVETGGYTF. The DNA for the CDR3 is TGTGCCAGCAGCCCCGTCGAGACGGGTGGCTACACCTTC. Looking up the rest from reference TRBV7-2 and TRBJ1-2 gives the full variable domain: GAGVSQSPSNKVTEKGKDVELRCDPISGHTALYWYRQSLGQGLEFLIYFQGNSAPDKSGLPSDRFSAERTGGSVSTLTIQRTQQEDSAVYLCASSPVETGGYTFGSGTRLTVV.

In this sample, this clonotype turned up a few times. The gene calls are TRBV20-1 and TRBJ2-7, with D perhaps given as TRBD1 or TRBD2 (6 bases each). Per the germline V gene, CDR1 is DFQATT and CDR2 is SNEGSKA (reference sequence). V gave up 7 bases and J gave up 3 bases, with 19 bases separating them. The CDR3 is made up of 14 amino acids. For the CDR3, the DNA is TGCAGTGTCCGTGGGGGGCGGCTCCTCTACGAGCAGTACTTC. This encodes CSVRGGRLLYEQYF.

Many counts were recorded for this clonotype. The V and J genes are TRBV28 and TRBJ1-5; perhaps TRBD1 as D (6 bases). CDR1 is MDHEN and CDR2 is SYDVKM in the germline V gene. Trimming pared 5 bases from V and 1 base from J, leaving 9 bases between. This CDR3 has 14 residues. The CDR3 region is CASSVQGSNQPQHF. CDR3 coding DNA: TGTGCCAGCAGTGTGCAGGGGAGCAATCAGCCCCAGCATTTT.